This is a list of T cell receptor beta chains from one sample in a study of cytomegalovirus exposure and HLA in healthy donors. Measured with immunoSEQ multiplex PCR; TCRdb has only the in-frame clones, and not every one. The sample has approximately 160,000 clones; roughly 65% are singletons. Material: PBMCs. The receptor set was obtained from a woman aged 18-35 years in good health and CMV-seropositive. Both conserved end residues are part of each CDR3. Fields, in order: J gene, V gene, CDR3 protein.

J: TRBJ2-3; V: TRBV28; CDR3: CASSLGLADTQYF
J: TRBJ2-5; V: TRBV27; CDR3: CASSFLAGGPSQKETQYF
J: TRBJ2-1; V: TRBV7-9; CDR3: CASSLVWGVGSNEQFF
J: TRBJ2-1; V: TRBV6-6; CDR3: CASGREEQFF
J: TRBJ1-2; V: TRBV2; CDR3: CANFGRGHNYGYTF
J: TRBJ1-5; V: TRBV4-1; CDR3: CASSHGQGGQPQHF
J: TRBJ2-3; V: TRBV5-1; CDR3: CASSLAHRTSGRAWSTDTQYF
J: TRBJ2-1; V: TRBV19; CDR3: CASSIRFGTGEIDEQFF
J: TRBJ2-1; V: TRBV5-1; CDR3: CASSEGQGEFF
J: TRBJ2-7; V: TRBV5-1; CDR3: CASSQTGFEQYF
J: TRBJ2-2; V: TRBV11-2; CDR3: CASIRQNTGELFF
J: TRBJ2-7; V: TRBV27; CDR3: CASREGPTPSAYEQYF
J: TRBJ1-6; V: TRBV5-8; CDR3: CASSLVDRDNSPLHF
J: NA; V: TRBV5-4; CDR3: CASSFVQPGGYEQYF
J: TRBJ2-1; V: TRBV19; CDR3: CASSSLAASYNEQFF
J: TRBJ2-3; V: TRBV27; CDR3: CASRPSGGSTDTQYF
J: TRBJ1-2; V: TRBV2; CDR3: CASSSFWDRSLYGYTF
J: TRBJ1-5; V: TRBV5-4; CDR3: CASSLEPDSRNQPQHF
J: TRBJ1-6; V: TRBV5-6; CDR3: CASSLTGSSGSPLHF
J: TRBJ1-5; V: TRBV28; CDR3: CASSSSGTGILRNQPQHF